Presented here are 13 T cell receptor beta chains from one specimen sequenced in a study of T cells in localized non-small cell lung cancer. Only in-frame clones appear in the TCRdb table, and some are missing; sequencing was by immunoSEQ multiplex PCR. The data show tens of thousands of clones, around three quarters seen once. The sample was peripheral blood, taken before any cancer treatment. The receptor source for this set is a man aged 35 to 69 with stage I squamous cell lung carcinoma.

The chain joins TRBV30 to TRBJ1-6; 7 bases match TRBD1. Germline V CDR1 and CDR2: GTSNPN, SVGIG (reference sequence). V trimming: 5 bases; J trimming: 5 bases; junction bases outside the gene matches: 9. The CDR3 spans 15 residues. The CDR3 nucleotides read TGTGCCTGGGGGAGGGACAGAGGAGATAATTCACCCCTCCACTTT. Translation gives CAWGRDRGDNSPLHF.

This clone was counted once. V and J are TRBV6-5 and TRBJ2-5, with D possibly TRBD2 on 6 matching bases. The CDR3 is made up of 13 amino acids. Trimming removed 3 bases from V and 4 bases from J, with 9 bases in between. Germline V gives CDR1 MNHEY, CDR2 SVGAGI. CDR3 loop: CASSYRGGETQYF. The CDR3 nucleotides are TGTGCCAGCAGTTATAGGGGAGGAGAGACCCAGTACTTC.

The rearrangement uses TRBV29-1 and TRBJ2-7; TRBD1 aligns across 7 bases. CDR1 and CDR2 (germline): SQVTM, ANQGSEA. This CDR3 comprises 14 residues. J gave up 7 bases and V 4 bases, and 13 bases lay outside the gene matches. CDR3 protein: CSVGPGTAREEQYF. The CDR3 region has the DNA TGCAGCGTTGGCCCCGGGACAGCTCGGGAAGAGCAGTACTTC.

The V gene is TRBV7-2, the J gene TRBJ2-2; D not certain. Trimming cost V 5 bases and J 5 bases, with 9 bases left between them. The CDR3 sequence is 13 residues long. Germline-derived CDR1 and CDR2 are SGHTA and FQGNSA. CDR3 DNA sequence: TGTGCCAGCAGCCCGACACTTACCGGGGAGCTGTTTTTT. It yields the protein CASSPTLTGELFF.

This clone showed up just once. The chain has TRBV2 and TRBJ1-1; D is undetermined. Germline CDR1 SNHLY, CDR2 FYNNEI. V was clipped by 2 bases and J by 0 bases, with 10 bases between them. This CDR3 is built from 15 residues. The CDR3 sequence: CASSERVLMNTEAFF. The CDR3 DNA reads TGTGCCAGCAGTGAAAGGGTCCTAATGAACACTGAAGCTTTCTTT.

J is TRBJ2-1 and V is TRBV18; maybe TRBD1 (6 bases). This CDR3 has 17 amino acids. V lost 3 bases and J 4 bases, leaving 19 bases between the germline ends. Germline V gives CDR1 KGHSH, CDR2 LQKENI. CDR3 amino acids: CASSPSGLGAGYNEQFF. CDR3 bases: TGTGCCAGCTCACCGTCAGGCTTGGGGGCTGGGTACAATGAGCAGTTCTTC.

This chain links TRBV28 with TRBJ1-3, with 7 bases that match TRBD1. Germline-derived CDR1 and CDR2 are MDHEN and SYDVKM. This CDR3 has 17 residues. V shed 4 bases, J shed 8 bases, and the junction held 17 bases outside the gene matches. CDR3 nucleotide sequence: TGTGCCAGCAGTTCGCCCCGGGACAGCCTCTCTTGGGACACCATATATTTT. Amino acids: CASSSPRDSLSWDTIYF.

The genes are TRBV19 and TRBJ2-6, with D perhaps TRBD1 (5 bases). This CDR3 is built from 16 residues. V lost 5 bases, J lost 1 base, and 12 bases lay in between. Germline V gives CDR1 LNHDA, CDR2 SQIVND (reference sequence). CDR3 sequence: CASSGPRGSGANVLTF. CDR3 DNA sequence: TGTGCCAGTAGTGGGCCTAGGGGATCTGGGGCCAACGTCCTGACTTTC.

The V call is TRBV2, the J call TRBJ1-6; D ambiguous. Trimming stripped 3 bases from V and 13 bases from J, with 10 bases between. The CDR3 loop spans 12 amino acids. Germline lookup yields CDR1 SNHLY and CDR2 FYNNEI. This CDR3 reads CASSDIGRPLHF. For the CDR3, the DNA is TGTGCCAGCAGTGATATTGGGAGGCCCCTCCACTTT.

This chain uses TRBV27 with TRBJ1-5; tentative D call: TRBD1 (6 bases). Germline-derived CDR1 and CDR2 are MNHEY and SMNVEV (reference sequence). The length of the CDR3 is 14 residues. The V gene lost 1 base and the J gene lost 4 bases, with 8 bases spanning the gap. Here the CDR3 reads CASSLWQGNQPQHF. Written as DNA, the CDR3 is TGTGCCAGCAGTTTATGGCAGGGGAATCAGCCCCAGCATTTT.

The V gene is TRBV10-3, the J gene TRBJ2-1; D is perhaps TRBD2 (6 bases). Looked up from germline, CDR1 is ENHRY and CDR2 is SYGVKD. The CDR3 runs to 14 residues. With 6 bases removed from V and 6 bases from J, the gap between germline ends came to 15 bases. CDR3 DNA: TGTGCCATCAGAGGGGACGCGGGAATCAATGAGCAGTTCTTC. This codes for CAIRGDAGINEQFF.

This CDR3 is CSANDHYEQYF. DNA for the CDR3: TGCAGTGCGAATGACCACTACGAGCAGTACTTC. This chain joins TRBV20-1 and TRBJ2-7; D call uncertain. CDR3 length equals 11 residues. Germline CDR1 is DFQATT and CDR2 is SNEGSKA (reference sequence). Trimming removed 6 bases from V and 3 bases from J, with 9 bases in between.

This clone was picked up one time. The chain combines TRBV30 with TRBJ2-1, with D possibly TRBD2 on 7 matching bases. The germline V gene encodes CDR1 GTSNPN and CDR2 SVGIG (reference sequence). The CDR3 is 14 residues long. V was pared by 2 bases and J by 8 bases, with 16 bases between. The DNA of the CDR3 is TGTGCCTGGAGTTTCTATGGCGGGGGCTATGAGCAGTTCTTC. This gives the protein CAWSFYGGGYEQFF. Using reference TRBV30 and TRBJ2-1 for the parts outside the CDR3, the full variable domain is SQTIHQWPATLVQPVGSPLSLECTVEGTSNPNLYWYRQAAGRGLQLLFYSVGIGQISSEVPQNLSASRPQDRQFILSSKKLLLSDSGFYLCAWSFYGGGYEQFFGPGTRLTVL.